The 3 T cell receptor beta chains reported below all come from one sample, sequenced in a study of T cells in Graves' hyperthyroidism and ophthalmopathy. RNA transcripts were the template for amplifying TCR beta CDR3 regions. The primer set for the first-round RT-PCR of the TCR CDR3 was HTBI. TCRdb analysed the multiplex PCR reads with MiXCR anew, one entry per CDR3 protein. The data contain nearly 600,000 distinct CDR3 sequences, around 14% of them seen just once; the ten biggest clones take up roughly 6.2%. The specimen was blood. All receptors come from a woman aged 30 to 39 with Graves' hyperthyroidism that later progressed to Graves' ophthalmopathy.

This chain uses TRBV27 with TRBJ2-5, with 7 bases that match TRBD2. This CDR3 is built from 16 residues. Trimming at V came to 6 bases and at J to 2 bases, leaving 12 bases not matched to a gene. Germline V gives CDR1 MNHEY, CDR2 SMNVEV (reference sequence). As DNA, the CDR3 is TGTGCCAGCAGCAACTATTTGACTAGCCCTCAAGAGACCCAGTACTTC. Protein product: CASSNYLTSPQETQYF.

In its sample, this clonotype was seen a few times. V gene TRBV28 combines with J gene TRBJ1-2; D not certain. Trimming shortened V by 7 bases and J by 8 bases, and 20 bases separated the two germline ends. Germline assignment: CDR1 MDHEN and CDR2 SYDVKM. This CDR3 has 14 amino acids. The CDR3 nucleotides read TGTGCCAGCAACCCCCGGTTCGGCCCGAGGGGCTACACCTTC. It is translated as CASNPRFGPRGYTF.

This clonotype was picked up many times. The gene calls are TRBV12-3 or TRBV12-4 and TRBJ2-1, with TRBD2 identical over 7 bases. The ends lost 5 bases at V and 9 bases at J; junction bases unmatched: 13. The CDR3 has 15 residues. CDR3: CASSLPAGVGAEQFF. The CDR3 DNA follows: TGTGCCAGCAGTCTCCCTGCGGGAGTTGGGGCTGAGCAGTTCTTC.